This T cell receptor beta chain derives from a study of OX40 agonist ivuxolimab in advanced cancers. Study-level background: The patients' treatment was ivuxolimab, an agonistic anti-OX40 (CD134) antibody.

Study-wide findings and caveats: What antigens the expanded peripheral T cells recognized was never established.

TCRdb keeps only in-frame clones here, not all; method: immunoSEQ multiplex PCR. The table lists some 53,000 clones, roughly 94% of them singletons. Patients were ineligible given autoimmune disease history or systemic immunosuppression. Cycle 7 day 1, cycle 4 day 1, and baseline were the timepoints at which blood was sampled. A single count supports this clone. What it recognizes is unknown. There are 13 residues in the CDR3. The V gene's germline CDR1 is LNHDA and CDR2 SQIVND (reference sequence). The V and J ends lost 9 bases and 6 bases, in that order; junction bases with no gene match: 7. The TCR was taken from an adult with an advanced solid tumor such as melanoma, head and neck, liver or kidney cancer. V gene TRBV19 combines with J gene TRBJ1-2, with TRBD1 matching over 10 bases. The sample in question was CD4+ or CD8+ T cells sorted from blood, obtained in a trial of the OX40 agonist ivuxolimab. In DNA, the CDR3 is TGTGCCAGGAGAGACGGGACAGGGGATGGCTACACCTTC. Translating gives CARRDGTGDGYTF.